The T cell receptor beta chain described here comes from a study of T cell changes during pregnancy in multiple sclerosis. Assay used: immunoSEQ multiplex PCR; TCRdb lists only in-frame clones, some missing. The profile shows about 71,000 clones, 90% to 95% of them singletons. V lost 0 bases to trimming and J lost 4 bases; unmatched junction nucleotides: 9. Germline V CDR1 and CDR2: SGHKS, YYEKEE (reference sequence). The CDR3 consists of 17 residues. This clone came up once. The TCR was taken from a female donor with multiple sclerosis, enrolled in a pregnancy study. The sample here was CD8+ T cells from peripheral blood mononuclear cells, taken before pregnancy. This rearrangement joins TRBV5-5 to TRBJ1-3; TRBD1 aligns across 8 bases. The CDR3 region has the DNA TGTGCCAGCAGCTTGGGAGACTGGACAGGGTTAGGAAACACCATATATTTT. It encodes CASSLGDWTGLGNTIYF.